A selection of T cell receptor beta chains follows, all from one sample in a study of patients and donors after allogeneic stem cell transplantation. TCRdb re-derived calls from the RT-PCR reads in MiXCR, one entry per CDR3 protein. The sample lists under 200,000 distinct CDR3 sequences; roughly 30% were seen once. The sequencing sample was made of blood, either unsorted or a sorted T cell fraction (not recorded which). The receptors stem from a human donor who was either an allogeneic HSCT recipient or a stem cell or donor lymphocyte infusion donor (not recorded which). It is not recorded whose cells these are; they may come from a transplant donor. CDR3s include the opening cysteine and the closing phenylalanine or tryptophan. A D gene is named only where the DNA matches it firmly. Only some rows state a clone size, as once, few, many or a class for expanded clones.

cdr3_aa,cdr3_nt,j_call,clone_size,v_call,d_call
CASSPGQGALEYF,TGTGCCAGCTCACCGGGACAGGGGGCCTTAGAGTACTTC,TRBJ2-7,-,TRBV18,TRBD1
CASSPGQVREKLFF,TGTGCCAGCTCACCTGGGCAGGTCAGAGAAAAACTGTTTTTT,TRBJ1-4,few,TRBV18,-
CASSPMGLAVEQFF,TGCGCCAGCAGCCCGATGGGACTAGCTGTTGAGCAGTTCTTC,TRBJ2-1,few,TRBV4-3,TRBD2
CASSYAAGSGISYEQYF,TGTGCCAGCAGTTACGCCGCCGGTAGCGGGATATCCTACGAGCAGTACTTC,TRBJ2-7,-,TRBV6-5,TRBD2
CASSVTSGHFNEQFF,TGTGCCAGCAGTGTTACTAGCGGCCACTTCAATGAGCAGTTCTTC,TRBJ2-1,-,TRBV12-3/TRBV12-4,TRBD2
CASSTTGTGLYNSPLHF,TGTGCCAGCAGCACAACCGGGACAGGACTCTATAATTCACCCCTCCACTTT,TRBJ1-6,-,TRBV6-5,TRBD1
CASSFLRTSGRNTGELFF,TGTGCCAGCAGCTTTCTTAGGACTAGCGGGAGAAACACCGGGGAGCTGTTTTTT,TRBJ2-2,once,TRBV7-8,TRBD2
CASSPGHTTHGQFF,TGCGCCAGCAGCCCGGGACATACGACGCATGGGCAGTTCTTC,TRBJ2-1,-,TRBV5-1,-
CASSLGRSYNEQFF,TGTGCCAGCAGCTTAGGTCGGTCCTACAATGAGCAGTTCTTC,TRBJ2-1,few,TRBV11-3,-
CASSLRGPGQGTSQPQHF,TGTGCCAGCAGCTTAAGGGGACCGGGACAGGGGACAAGTCAGCCCCAGCATTTT,TRBJ1-5,-,TRBV7-2,TRBD1
CASRQGWTEAFF,TGTGCCAGCAGACAGGGGTGGACTGAAGCTTTCTTT,TRBJ1-1,-,TRBV19,TRBD1
CSAPTGDAYGYTF,TGCAGTGCTCCCACAGGGGACGCCTATGGCTACACCTTC,TRBJ1-2,few,TRBV20-1,TRBD1
CASSRQGRFIYEQYF,TGTGCCAGCAGTAGACAGGGGCGTTTCATCTACGAGCAGTACTTC,TRBJ2-7,-,TRBV27,TRBD1
CASSFGSGFNQPQHF,TGTGCCAGCAGCTTTGGGTCCGGTTTCAATCAGCCCCAGCATTTT,TRBJ1-5,few,TRBV5-6,-
CASSLFGMDTQYF,TGTGCCAGCAGCTTATTCGGGATGGATACGCAGTATTTT,TRBJ2-3,-,TRBV7-2,-
CASSLGDGANVLTF,TGTGCCAGCAGCCTTGGTGATGGGGCCAACGTCCTGACTTTC,TRBJ2-6,-,TRBV12-3/TRBV12-4,-
CASSSPPGRVQYF,TGTGCCAGCAGCTCACCACCGGGGCGGGTGCAGTACTTC,TRBJ2-7,-,TRBV27,-
CATSDPSGRENIQYF,TGTGCCACCAGTGATCCCTCTGGGAGGGAAAACATTCAGTACTTC,TRBJ2-4,-,TRBV24-1,TRBD2
CASSLDRAEQFF,TGTGCCAGCAGTTTGGACAGGGCTGAGCAGTTCTTC,TRBJ2-1,-,TRBV12-3/TRBV12-4,TRBD1
CASSQRLTSGMSGETQYF,TGTGCCAGCAGCCAACGCCTGACTAGCGGGATGAGTGGCGAGACCCAGTACTTC,TRBJ2-5,-,TRBV4-2,TRBD2
CASTPPGPSGNTIYF,TGTGCCAGCACCCCTCCGGGCCCCTCTGGAAACACCATATATTTT,TRBJ1-3,-,TRBV25-1,-
CASSQTGRTYEQYF,TGTGCCAGCAGCCAGACAGGGCGAACCTACGAGCAGTACTTC,TRBJ2-7,-,TRBV6-1,TRBD1
CASSLGVQGYTEAFF,TGTGCCAGCAGCTTAGGGGTTCAGGGTTACACTGAAGCTTTCTTT,TRBJ1-1,few,TRBV7-9,-
CASSFIGADEAFF,TGCGCCAGCAGCTTTATCGGGGCCGATGAAGCTTTCTTT,TRBJ1-1,few,TRBV5-1,-
CASSEWTGTNYGYTF,TGTGCCAGCAGTGAGTGGACAGGGACTAACTATGGCTACACCTTC,TRBJ1-2,-,TRBV2,TRBD1
CASSLMGRRPYGYTF,TGTGCCAGCAGTTTAATGGGACGACGACCGTATGGCTACACCTTC,TRBJ1-2,-,TRBV12-3/TRBV12-4,-
CASRGPRRDTQYF,TGTGCCAGCAGGGGTCCGCGGAGGGATACGCAGTATTTT,TRBJ2-3,many,TRBV28,-